A single sample gave rise to the 13 T cell receptor beta chains below, sequenced in a study of cytomegalovirus exposure and HLA in healthy donors. In the PCR, 60 Vbeta and 13 Jbeta primers were used. Produced via immunoSEQ multiplex PCR; TCRdb's table is partial and in-frame only. The sample holds 150,000 to 200,000 clones, 60% to 85% seen once. Material: PBMCs. These receptors all come from a woman in her thirties or forties in good health and CMV-seronegative.

The V gene is TRBV19, the J gene TRBJ2-3; D remains unclear. Germline V gene lookup returns CDR1 LNHDA and CDR2 SQIVND (reference sequence). V was trimmed by 0 bases and J by 2 bases, leaving 6 bases between them. The CDR3 consists of 14 residues. CDR3: CASSIDSYTDTQYF. DNA for the CDR3: TGTGCCAGTAGTATAGACTCCTACACAGATACGCAGTATTTT.

This clone was seen only a few times. The genes are TRBV30 and TRBJ1-5; D gene unclear. CDR1 is GTSNPN and CDR2 is SVGIG in the germline V gene (reference sequence). The CDR3 contains 13 residues. Trimming pared 2 bases from V and 5 bases from J, leaving 10 bases between. The CDR3: CAWSLNRDQPQHF. The CDR3 coding sequence is TGTGCCTGGAGTCTAAACAGAGATCAGCCCCAGCATTTT.

This chain connects TRBV25-1 to TRBJ2-7; D is unresolved. Germline lookup yields CDR1 MGHDK and CDR2 SYGVNS. V was clipped by 0 bases and J by 3 bases, with 3 bases between them. The CDR3 sequence is 12 residues long. The CDR3 sequence is CASSEYNYEQYF. Here the CDR3 DNA reads TGTGCCAGCAGTGAATATAACTACGAGCAGTACTTC.

CDR3 nucleotides: TGTGCCAGCAGTGGCAGGGGAAATCAGCCCCAGCATTTT. This sequence encodes CASSGRGNQPQHF. The V and J genes are TRBV25-1 and TRBJ1-5; D is perhaps TRBD1 (6 bases). Germline V gene data show CDR1 as MGHDK and CDR2 as SYGVNS. V was shortened by 4 bases and J by 4 bases, with 8 bases between the two germline ends. This CDR3 is built from 13 residues. The full variable domain, completed using reference TRBV25-1 and TRBJ1-5, is EADIYQTPRYLVIGTGKKITLECSQTMGHDKMYWYQQDPGMELHLIHYSYGVNSTEKGDLSSESTVSRIRTEHFPLTLESARPSHTSQYLCASSGRGNQPQHFGDGTRLSIL.

The chain uses TRBV27 and TRBJ1-2; tentatively, D is TRBD1 (5 bases). Germline V gene sequence: CDR1 MNHEY, CDR2 SMNVEV (reference sequence). This CDR3 is built from 17 residues. V lost 2 bases and J 3 bases, leaving 19 bases between the germline ends. The CDR3 sequence: CASSLGRPGSGDYGYTF. The CDR3 DNA sequence: TGTGCCAGCAGTTTAGGACGGCCGGGCTCGGGGGACTATGGCTACACCTTC.

This chain connects TRBV27 to TRBJ2-5, with TRBD2 identical over 11 bases. This CDR3 region has 15 residues. V was pared by 4 bases and J by 1 base, with 2 bases of the junction left unmatched. Germline-derived CDR1 and CDR2 are MNHEY and SMNVEV (reference sequence). The CDR3 nucleotides are TGTGCCAGCAGTTCGGGACTAGCGGCCCAAGAGACCCAGTACTTC. This sequence encodes CASSSGLAAQETQYF.

The V and J genes are TRBV6-4 and TRBJ2-1; D remains ambiguous. The V end was cut by 6 bases, the J end by 0 bases, with 9 bases between. Germline-derived CDR1 and CDR2 are MRHNA and SNTAGT. The CDR3 length is 14 residues. DNA for the CDR3: TGTGCCAGCAGCGTCGAGAGCTCCTACAATGAGCAGTTCTTC. Amino acids: CASSVESSYNEQFF.

The CDR3 DNA follows: TGTGCCAGCAGTACGGGAAAGGAACAGCGGACTAGCGGGAGCGCAAATGAGCAGTTCTTC. Translated: CASSTGKEQRTSGSANEQFF. V and J are TRBV6-7 and TRBJ2-1; 13 bases line up with TRBD2. TRBV6-7 is an open reading frame, and its role is uncertain. The trim removed 5 bases at V and 7 bases at J, leaving 20 bases unmatched. The CDR3 loop spans 20 amino acids.

The chain is built from TRBV7-2 and TRBJ1-1; D remains unclear. Trimming cost V 1 base and J 5 bases, with 8 bases left between them. Germline loops: CDR1 SGHTA, CDR2 FQGNSA. The CDR3 spans 13 residues. CDR3 region: CASSLGERTEAFF. In DNA form, the CDR3 reads TGTGCCAGCAGCTTAGGGGAGCGAACTGAAGCTTTCTTT.

This clone was observed a handful of times. The genes are TRBV27 and TRBJ2-7; D uncertain. The CDR3 spans 13 residues. The V gene's germline CDR1 is MNHEY and CDR2 SMNVEV (reference sequence). Trimming cost V 3 bases and J 3 bases, with 9 bases left between them. This CDR3 is CASSFGSYYEQYF. The DNA of the CDR3 is TGTGCCAGCAGTTTCGGGTCGTACTACGAGCAGTACTTC.

This clone has more than one count but fewer than ten. V usage is TRBV5-4 and J usage is TRBJ2-5, with TRBD1 matching over 8 bases. The germline gives CDR1 SGHNT, CDR2 YYREEE (reference sequence). V lost 0 bases, J lost 4 bases, and 8 bases stayed unmatched. The CDR3 totals 16 residues. This CDR3 reads CASSLGRQGAGETQYF. The CDR3 region has the DNA TGTGCCAGCAGCTTGGGTAGGCAGGGGGCTGGAGAGACCCAGTACTTC.

This clone occurred a few times. This rearrangement joins TRBV19 to TRBJ2-4; 14 positions agree with TRBD2. The CDR3 contains 16 residues. The germline V gene has CDR1 LNHDA and CDR2 SQIVND (reference sequence). V was clipped by 5 bases and J by 6 bases; unmatched bases: 6. This CDR3 reads CASSGTSGRHLNIQYF. The CDR3 DNA reads TGTGCCAGTAGTGGGACTAGCGGGAGACATTTAAACATTCAGTACTTC.

The chain uses TRBV30 and TRBJ2-3, with a tentative D call TRBD1 (7 bases). The V end was cut by 2 bases, the J end by 6 bases, with 21 bases between. Germline V gene data show CDR1 as GTSNPN and CDR2 as SVGIG (reference sequence). CDR3 size: 16 residues. CDR3 nucleotide sequence: TGTGCCTGGAGTCCCGGGCAGGGGGGAGTCTCCGATACGCAGTATTTT. Amino acid sequence: CAWSPGQGGVSDTQYF. Supplemented by reference TRBV30 and TRBJ2-3, the full variable domain reads SQTIHQWPATLVQPVGSPLSLECTVEGTSNPNLYWYRQAAGRGLQLLFYSVGIGQISSEVPQNLSASRPQDRQFILSSKKLLLSDSGFYLCAWSPGQGGVSDTQYFGPGTRLTVL.